Listed below are T cell receptor beta chains from one sample, sequenced in a study of cytomegalovirus exposure and HLA in healthy donors. TCRdb's copy holds only in-frame clones and misses some; the assay was immunoSEQ multiplex PCR. Here the sample spans tens of thousands of clones, over 55% being singletons. The source material was PBMCs. These TCRs come from a woman aged 50 to 60 in good health and CMV-seropositive. The CDR3 runs from the conserved cysteine through the conserved F or W. The D gene is left open where the match is weak. For some rows the clone size is stated as once, few or many, or as a class when expanded; others skip it.

d_call	v_call	j_call	clone_size	cdr3_aa	cdr3_nt
-	TRBV28	TRBJ2-5	-	CASRPPSQGFGRETQYF	TGTGCCAGCCGCCCTCCGTCTCAGGGATTTGGTAGAGAGACCCAGTACTTC
TRBD1	TRBV28	TRBJ1-2	-	CASSPPFGQGYGYTF	TGTGCCAGCAGCCCCCCCTTTGGACAGGGCTATGGCTACACCTTC
-	TRBV30	TRBJ2-2	-	CAWGPGEKGAGELFF	TGTGCCTGGGGTCCAGGGGAGAAGGGCGCCGGGGAGCTGTTTTTT
TRBD1	TRBV28	TRBJ1-2	-	CASSYTGGGVYGYTF	TGTGCCAGCAGTTATACAGGGGGCGGTGTCTATGGCTACACCTTC
-	TRBV5-4	TRBJ1-1	once	CASSGLQGNTEAFF	TGTGCCAGCAGCGGATTACAGGGGAACACTGAAGCTTTCTTT
-	TRBV4-1	TRBJ1-1	-	CASSQEGPGGRNTEAFF	TGCGCCAGCAGCCAAGAAGGTCCAGGTGGGAGGAACACTGAAGCTTTCTTT
-	TRBV30	TRBJ1-1	-	CAWSVIITEAFF	TGTGCCTGGAGTGTAATTATCACTGAAGCTTTCTTT
TRBD1	TRBV28	TRBJ1-3	-	CASNPADRVSGNTIYF	TGTGCCAGCAACCCGGCGGACAGGGTGTCTGGAAACACCATATATTTT
TRBD2	TRBV7-2	TRBJ2-7	-	CASSISGAYEQYF	TGTGCCAGCAGCATTAGCGGGGCCTACGAGCAGTACTTC
TRBD1	TRBV28	TRBJ1-2	-	CASIRDRGPGYGYTF	TGTGCCAGCATCCGAGACAGGGGGCCCGGCTATGGCTACACCTTC
-	TRBV14	TRBJ2-1	-	CASSQIWASSYNEQFF	TGTGCCAGCAGCCAAATCTGGGCCAGCTCCTACAATGAGCAGTTCTTC
-	TRBV6-5	TRBJ1-1	-	CASSYRDTEAFF	TGTGCCAGCAGTTACCGGGACACTGAAGCTTTCTTT
TRBD2	TRBV9	TRBJ2-1	few	CASSVGGRGAYNEQFF	TGTGCCAGCAGCGTAGGTGGGCGGGGGGCATACAATGAGCAGTTCTTC
-	TRBV2	TRBJ2-5	-	CASFRPGGAETQYF	TGTGCCAGCTTCCGCCCTGGGGGGGCAGAGACCCAGTACTTC
-	TRBV10-3	TRBJ2-2	-	CAISLGQNTGELFF	TGTGCCATCAGTCTTGGGCAGAACACCGGGGAGCTGTTTTTT
-	TRBV5-1	TRBJ2-7	-	CASSLGGEQYF	TGCGCCAGCAGCTTAGGAGGGGAGCAGTACTTC
-	TRBV18	TRBJ1-6	-	CASSPSSGVNSPLHF	TGTGCCAGCTCACCATCCTCGGGGGTAAATTCACCCCTCCACTTT
TRBD1	TRBV2	TRBJ1-2	-	CASSVGQGRGNTF	TGTGCCAGCAGTGTTGGACAGGGGCGGGGGAACACCTTC
-	TRBV10-1	TRBJ2-3	few	CASSENWEDTQYF	TGCGCCAGCAGTGAAAATTGGGAGGATACGCAGTATTTT
-	TRBV7-8	TRBJ1-5	-	CASSLGQGGLNQPQHF	TGTGCCAGCAGCTTAGGCCAGGGAGGACTCAATCAGCCCCAGCATTTT
TRBD1	TRBV6-1	TRBJ2-1	-	CASGTGGTSYNEQFF	TGTGCCAGCGGAACAGGGGGTACGTCATACAATGAGCAGTTCTTC
-	TRBV28	TRBJ1-1	-	CASSSYTGNTEAFF	TGTGCCAGCAGTTCCTATACAGGGAACACTGAAGCTTTCTTT
-	TRBV19	TRBJ1-1	-	CASSIGRTEPTSPGAFF	TGTGCCAGTAGTATCGGAAGGACAGAGCCCACATCCCCGGGAGCTTTCTTT
TRBD1	TRBV5-1	TRBJ1-6	-	CARQDREFGNSPLHF	TGCGCCAGGCAGGACAGGGAATTTGGAAATTCACCCCTCCACTTT
TRBD1	TRBV6-5	TRBJ2-7	-	CASRRGTGVGYEQYF	TGTGCCAGCAGGAGAGGGACAGGGGTAGGCTACGAGCAGTACTTC
TRBD1	TRBV7-2	TRBJ2-7	-	CASSFRDRVFYEQYF	TGTGCCAGCAGCTTCCGGGACAGGGTTTTCTACGAGCAGTACTTC
TRBD1	TRBV19	TRBJ2-3	-	CASSIWGQRKDTQYF	TGTGCCAGTAGTATTTGGGGACAGAGAAAAGATACGCAGTATTTT
-	TRBV6-1	TRBJ1-1	-	CASSEPGDNTEAFF	TGTGCCAGCAGTGAACCAGGCGATAACACTGAAGCTTTCTTT
-	TRBV30	TRBJ1-1	-	CAWSVLTNTEAFF	TGTGCCTGGAGTGTACTTACTAACACTGAAGCTTTCTTT
-	TRBV6-5	TRBJ1-2	-	CASSPLGAGNYGYTF	TGTGCCAGCAGTCCCTTGGGGGCAGGGAACTATGGCTACACCTTC
TRBD1	TRBV28	TRBJ2-2	-	CASSSTGENTGELFF	TGTGCCAGCAGTTCAACAGGGGAGAACACCGGGGAGCTGTTTTTT
-	TRBV2	TRBJ2-3	-	CASSLRTASTDTQYF	TGTGCCAGCAGCCTTCGGACAGCGAGCACAGATACGCAGTATTTT
TRBD2	TRBV5-6	TRBJ2-3	-	CASSLATSGGGDTQYF	TGTGCCAGCAGCTTGGCCACTAGCGGGGGAGGAGATACGCAGTATTTT
-	TRBV10-3	TRBJ2-5	-	CAIRGQPEETQYF	TGTGCCATCAGGGGCCAGCCTGAAGAGACCCAGTACTTC
-	TRBV6-5	TRBJ2-2	once	CASSYKSSYTGELFF	TGTGCCAGCAGTTACAAATCCAGTTACACCGGGGAGCTGTTTTTT
TRBD2	TRBV5-1	TRBJ2-5	-	CASSLVPSGGETQYF	TGCGCCAGCAGCTTGGTTCCTAGCGGGGGGGAGACCCAGTACTTC
-	TRBV11-2	TRBJ1-4	-	CASSSPKGQINEKLFF	TGTGCCAGCAGCTCCCCAAAGGGACAAATTAATGAAAAACTGTTTTTT
-	TRBV6-5	TRBJ2-3	few	CASTPDRDTQYF	TGTGCCAGCACCCCTGACAGGGATACGCAGTATTTT
TRBD2	TRBV6-6	TRBJ2-1	-	CASKTSGGNYNEQFF	TGTGCCAGCAAAACTAGCGGGGGGAACTACAATGAGCAGTTCTTC
-	TRBV28	TRBJ2-5	-	CASSFPQRGGETQYF	TGTGCCAGCAGTTTTCCACAAAGGGGTGGAGAGACCCAGTACTTC
TRBD2	TRBV28	TRBJ2-7	-	CASRRSGGAIQYF	TGTGCCAGCAGGCGTAGCGGGGGGGCCATCCAGTACTTC
TRBD2	TRBV27	TRBJ2-5	-	CASSLVAGGTRETQYF	TGTGCCAGCAGTTTAGTGGCGGGGGGGACGCGAGAGACCCAGTACTTC
TRBD1	TRBV9	TRBJ1-6	-	CASSKGTANNSPLHF	TGTGCCAGCAGCAAAGGGACAGCCAATAATTCACCCCTCCACTTT
TRBD2	TRBV7-9	TRBJ2-3	once	CASSSTFPLAGGDTQYF	TGTGCCAGCAGCTCCACTTTTCCACTAGCGGGGGGAGATACGCAGTATTTT
TRBD1	TRBV5-1	TRBJ2-5	-	CASSLGQGIQETQYF	TGCGCCAGCAGCTTGGGACAGGGGATCCAAGAGACCCAGTACTTC
TRBD1	TRBV11-2	TRBJ2-2	-	CASNRDREELFF	TGTGCCAGCAACAGAGACAGGGAGGAGCTGTTTTTT
TRBD1	TRBV27	TRBJ1-6	few	CASSLWGQGLGSYNSPLHF	TGTGCCAGCAGTTTATGGGGACAGGGGCTAGGCTCCTATAATTCACCCCTCCACTTT
-	TRBV18	TRBJ2-7	once	CASHPSSSYEQYF	TGTGCCAGCCATCCCTCTAGCTCCTACGAGCAGTACTTC
TRBD1	TRBV5-1	TRBJ1-1	-	CASSLGHGQGAEAFF	TGCGCCAGCAGCTTGGGGCACGGACAGGGTGCTGAAGCTTTCTTT
TRBD2	TRBV6-5	TRBJ2-1	few	CASSYVAGENEQFF	TGTGCCAGCAGTTACGTAGCGGGTGAAAATGAGCAGTTCTTC
-	TRBV7-8	TRBJ2-7	-	CASSLGGQPYEQYF	TGTGCCAGCAGCTTAGGAGGACAACCCTACGAGCAGTACTTC
-	TRBV23-1	TRBJ1-4	-	CASTRRTFATNEKLFF	TGCGCCAGCACCCGGAGGACTTTTGCAACTAATGAAAAACTGTTTTTT
-	TRBV28	TRBJ2-5	few	CASSSTGTSETQYF	TGTGCCAGCAGTTCTACCGGGACTTCAGAGACCCAGTACTTC
TRBD1	TRBV5-1	TRBJ1-4	-	CASSLANRGRELFF	TGCGCCAGCAGCTTGGCCAACAGGGGTAGAGAACTGTTTTTT
-	TRBV5-6	TRBJ2-7	few	CASSLGVLAYEQYF	TGTGCCAGCAGCTTGGGGGTGCTAGCCTACGAGCAGTACTTC
-	TRBV15	TRBJ2-1	few	CATSRDRGASYNEQFF	TGTGCCACCAGCAGAGATAGAGGAGCCTCCTACAATGAGCAGTTCTTC